These T cell receptor beta chains were read from a single sample in a study of CD8 T cells in ankylosing spondylitis. TCRdb fed the 5' RACE reads into MiXCR, producing one record per CDR3 protein. The sample comprises a few hundred thousand distinct CDR3 sequences, 8% of which are singletons, and about 14% rests with the top ten. The sequenced sample consisted of blood, either unsorted or a sorted T cell fraction (not recorded which). The receptor source for this set is a male donor with ankylosing spondylitis. CDR3s leave out the opening cysteine and the closing phenylalanine or tryptophan.

v_call	j_call	cdr3_length	cdr3_aa
TRBV5-1	TRBJ2-1	11	ASSWDHDNEQF
TRBV3-1	TRBJ1-1	15	ASSQDRVVGRGAEAF
TRBV12-3/TRBV12-4	TRBJ1-5	11	ASTGHLNQPQH
TRBV4-1	TRBJ2-6	14	ASRVTVDSGANVLT
TRBV4-3	TRBJ2-3	13	ASSQGPAITDTQY
TRBV2	TRBJ2-2	14	ASSEPGSGRALELF
TRBV27	TRBJ1-5	11	ASSWDSNQPQH
TRBV5-6	TRBJ2-1	13	ASSWDWGLENEQF
TRBV7-2	TRBJ2-3	10	ATRLDADTQY
TRBV10-3	TRBJ2-1	13	AIRSDLGSYNEQF
TRBV5-1	TRBJ1-5	11	ASSSDGSGAQH
TRBV24-1	TRBJ2-2	14	ATSDLPGTGAGELF
TRBV12-3/TRBV12-4	TRBJ2-7	11	ASSPTSPYEQY
TRBV6-5	TRBJ2-7	13	ASSYSQGASYEQY
TRBV15	TRBJ1-1	14	ATSGYAGVENTEAF
TRBV27	TRBJ2-7	14	ASSPHTLREGYEQY
TRBV29-1	TRBJ1-5	10	SVAGLGQPQH
TRBV3-1	TRBJ2-5	12	ASSRGPVGETQY
TRBV12-3/TRBV12-4	TRBJ2-1	12	ASSLAGVNNEQF
TRBV6-1	TRBJ2-7	13	ASSEGQPISYEQY
TRBV27	TRBJ2-1	14	ASSSPGGSNYNEQF
TRBV29-1	TRBJ2-1	11	SVSPSGGNEQF
TRBV5-1	TRBJ2-3	11	ASSFVGTDTQY
TRBV29-1	TRBJ2-7	10	SVAQGDYEQY
TRBV20-1	TRBJ2-1	13	SAREDSLSYNEQF
TRBV11-1	TRBJ2-4	13	ASSNRLAGKNIQY
TRBV7-6	TRBJ2-7	12	ASSLRGMTYEQY
TRBV29-1	TRBJ2-5	13	SVEGGRARQETQY
TRBV12-3/TRBV12-4	TRBJ2-7	12	ASSTSSASYEQY
TRBV20-1	TRBJ2-7	13	SASNPSGSSYEQY
TRBV30	TRBJ2-3	9	AWNKADTQY
TRBV9	TRBJ2-1	15	ASSPHVGLAGDNEQF
TRBV5-1	TRBJ2-7	12	ASSLGGKTYEQY
TRBV7-2	TRBJ2-3	14	ASSSRTSGNTDTQY
TRBV29-1	TRBJ2-7	9	SAVRGWEQY
TRBV5-1	TRBJ2-1	12	ASQPGLADNEQF
TRBV7-9	TRBJ2-2	13	ASSPRTGGLGELF
TRBV5-1	TRBJ2-1	14	ASSEIGGGRYNEQF
TRBV5-1	TRBJ1-4	16	ASSLIGDRVSTNEKLF
TRBV11-2	TRBJ1-3	12	ASSLLESGNTIY